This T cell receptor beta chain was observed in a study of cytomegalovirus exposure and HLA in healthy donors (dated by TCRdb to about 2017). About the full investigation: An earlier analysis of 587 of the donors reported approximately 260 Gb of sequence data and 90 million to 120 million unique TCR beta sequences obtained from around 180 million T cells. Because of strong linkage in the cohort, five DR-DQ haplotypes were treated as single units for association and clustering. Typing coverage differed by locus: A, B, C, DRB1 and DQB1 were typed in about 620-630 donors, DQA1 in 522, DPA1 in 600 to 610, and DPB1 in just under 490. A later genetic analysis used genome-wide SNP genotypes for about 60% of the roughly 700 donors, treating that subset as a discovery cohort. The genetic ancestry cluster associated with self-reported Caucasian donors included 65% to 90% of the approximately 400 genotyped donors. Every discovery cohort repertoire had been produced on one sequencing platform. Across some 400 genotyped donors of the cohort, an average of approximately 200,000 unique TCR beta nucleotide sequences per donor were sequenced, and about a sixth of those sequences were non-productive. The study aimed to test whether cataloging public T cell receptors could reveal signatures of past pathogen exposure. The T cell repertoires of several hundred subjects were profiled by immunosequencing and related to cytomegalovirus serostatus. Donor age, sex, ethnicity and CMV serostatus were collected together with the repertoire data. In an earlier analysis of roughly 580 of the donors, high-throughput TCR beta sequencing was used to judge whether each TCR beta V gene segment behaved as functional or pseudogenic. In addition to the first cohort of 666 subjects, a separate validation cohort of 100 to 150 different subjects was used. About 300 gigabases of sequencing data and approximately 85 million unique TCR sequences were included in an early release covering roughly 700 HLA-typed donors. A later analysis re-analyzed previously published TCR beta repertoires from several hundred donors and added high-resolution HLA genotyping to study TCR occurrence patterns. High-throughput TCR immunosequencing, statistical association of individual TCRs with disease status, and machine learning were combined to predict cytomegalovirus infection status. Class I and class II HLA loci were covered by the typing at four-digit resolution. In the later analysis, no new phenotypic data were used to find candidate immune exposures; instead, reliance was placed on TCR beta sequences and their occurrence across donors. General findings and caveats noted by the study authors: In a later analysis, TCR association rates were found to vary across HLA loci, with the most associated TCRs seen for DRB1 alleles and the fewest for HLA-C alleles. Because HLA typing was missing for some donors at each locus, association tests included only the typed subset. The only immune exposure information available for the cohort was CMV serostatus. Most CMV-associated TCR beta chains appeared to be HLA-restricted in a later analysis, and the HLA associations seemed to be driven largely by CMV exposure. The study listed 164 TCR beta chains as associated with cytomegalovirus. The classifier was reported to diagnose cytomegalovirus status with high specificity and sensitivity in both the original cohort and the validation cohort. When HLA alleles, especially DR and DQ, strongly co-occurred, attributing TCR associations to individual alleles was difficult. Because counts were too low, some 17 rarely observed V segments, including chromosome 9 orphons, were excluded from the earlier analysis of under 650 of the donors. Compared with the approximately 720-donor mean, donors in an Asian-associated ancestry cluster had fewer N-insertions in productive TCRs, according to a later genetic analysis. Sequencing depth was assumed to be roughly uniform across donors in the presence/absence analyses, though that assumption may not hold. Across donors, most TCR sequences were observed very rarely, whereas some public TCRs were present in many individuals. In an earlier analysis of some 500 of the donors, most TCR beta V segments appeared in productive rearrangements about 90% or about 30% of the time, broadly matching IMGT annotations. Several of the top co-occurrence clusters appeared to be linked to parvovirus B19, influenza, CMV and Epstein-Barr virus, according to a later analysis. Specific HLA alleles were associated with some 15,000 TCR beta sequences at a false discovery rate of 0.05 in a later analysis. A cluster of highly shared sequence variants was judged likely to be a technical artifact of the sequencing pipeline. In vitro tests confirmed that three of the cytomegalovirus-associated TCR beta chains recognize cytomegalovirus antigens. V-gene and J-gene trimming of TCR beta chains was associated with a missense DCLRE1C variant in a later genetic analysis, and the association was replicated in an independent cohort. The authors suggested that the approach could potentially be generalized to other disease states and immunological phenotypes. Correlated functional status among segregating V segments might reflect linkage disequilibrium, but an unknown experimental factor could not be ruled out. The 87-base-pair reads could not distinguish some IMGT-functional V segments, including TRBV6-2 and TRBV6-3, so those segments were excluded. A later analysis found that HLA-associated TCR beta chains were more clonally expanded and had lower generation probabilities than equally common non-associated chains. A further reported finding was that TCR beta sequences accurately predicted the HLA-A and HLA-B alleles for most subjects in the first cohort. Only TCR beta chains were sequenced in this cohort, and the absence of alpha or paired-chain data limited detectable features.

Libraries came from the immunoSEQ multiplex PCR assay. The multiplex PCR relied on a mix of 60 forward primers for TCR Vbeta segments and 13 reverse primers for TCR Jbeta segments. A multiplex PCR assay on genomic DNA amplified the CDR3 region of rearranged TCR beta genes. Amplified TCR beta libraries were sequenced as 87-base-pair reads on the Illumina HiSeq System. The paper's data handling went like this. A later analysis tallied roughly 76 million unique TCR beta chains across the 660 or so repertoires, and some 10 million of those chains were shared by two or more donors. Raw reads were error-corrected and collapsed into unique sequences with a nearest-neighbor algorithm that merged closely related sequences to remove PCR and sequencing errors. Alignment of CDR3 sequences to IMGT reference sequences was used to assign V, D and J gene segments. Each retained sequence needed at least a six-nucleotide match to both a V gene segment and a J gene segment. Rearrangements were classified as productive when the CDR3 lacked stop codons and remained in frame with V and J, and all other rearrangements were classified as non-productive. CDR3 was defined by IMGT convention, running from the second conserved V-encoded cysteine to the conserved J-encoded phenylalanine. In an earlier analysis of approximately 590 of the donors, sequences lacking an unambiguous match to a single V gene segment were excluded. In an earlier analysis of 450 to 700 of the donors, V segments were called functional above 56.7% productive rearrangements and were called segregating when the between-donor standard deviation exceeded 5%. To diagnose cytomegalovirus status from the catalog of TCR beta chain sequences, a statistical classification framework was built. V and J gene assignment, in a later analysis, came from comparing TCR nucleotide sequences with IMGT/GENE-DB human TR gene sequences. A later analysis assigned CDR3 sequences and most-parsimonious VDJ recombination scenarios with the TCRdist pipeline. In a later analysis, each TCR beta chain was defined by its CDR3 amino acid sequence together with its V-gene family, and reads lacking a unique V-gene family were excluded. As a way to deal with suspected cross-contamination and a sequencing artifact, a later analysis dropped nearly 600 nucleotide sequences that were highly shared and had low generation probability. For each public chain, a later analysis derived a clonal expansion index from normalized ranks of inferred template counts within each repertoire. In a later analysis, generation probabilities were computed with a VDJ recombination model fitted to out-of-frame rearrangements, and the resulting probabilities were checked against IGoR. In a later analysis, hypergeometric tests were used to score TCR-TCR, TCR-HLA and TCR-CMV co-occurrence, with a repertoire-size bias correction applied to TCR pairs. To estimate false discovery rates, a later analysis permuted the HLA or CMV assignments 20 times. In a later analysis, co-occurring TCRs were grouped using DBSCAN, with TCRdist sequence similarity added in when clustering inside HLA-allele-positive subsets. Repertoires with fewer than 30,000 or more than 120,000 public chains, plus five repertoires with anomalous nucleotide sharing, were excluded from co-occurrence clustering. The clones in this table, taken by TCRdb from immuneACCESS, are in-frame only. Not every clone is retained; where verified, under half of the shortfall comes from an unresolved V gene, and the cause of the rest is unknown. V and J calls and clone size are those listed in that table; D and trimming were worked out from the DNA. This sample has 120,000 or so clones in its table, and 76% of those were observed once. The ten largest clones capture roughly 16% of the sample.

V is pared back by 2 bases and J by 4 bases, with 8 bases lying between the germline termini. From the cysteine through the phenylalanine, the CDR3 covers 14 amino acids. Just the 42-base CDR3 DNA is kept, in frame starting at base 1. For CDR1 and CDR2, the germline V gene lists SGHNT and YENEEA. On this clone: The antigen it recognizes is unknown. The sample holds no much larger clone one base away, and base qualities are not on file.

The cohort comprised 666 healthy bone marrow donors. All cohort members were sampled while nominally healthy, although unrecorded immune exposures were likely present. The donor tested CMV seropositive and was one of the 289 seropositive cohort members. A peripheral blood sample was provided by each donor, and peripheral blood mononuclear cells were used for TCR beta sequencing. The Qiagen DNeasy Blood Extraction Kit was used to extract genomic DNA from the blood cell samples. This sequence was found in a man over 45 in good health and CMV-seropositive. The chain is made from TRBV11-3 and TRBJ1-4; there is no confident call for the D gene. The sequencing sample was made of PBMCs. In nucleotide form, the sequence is TGTGCCAGCAGCTTACTACTGCTTAATGAAAAACTGTTTTTT. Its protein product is CASSLLLLNEKLFF.